The rows below give T cell receptor beta chains drawn from one sample of a study of shared clonotypes between healthy human individuals. Clones were sequenced by immunoSEQ multiplex PCR, and TCRdb holds only the in-frame ones, with some missing. The profile shows about 2 million clones, 90% to 95% of them singletons. The source material was naive CD4+ T cells sorted from blood. The receptors were gathered from a man aged 18 to 29 in good health. CDR3s include the opening cysteine and the closing phenylalanine or tryptophan. D genes are given only for firm matches. Size tells how often a clone was seen (once, few, many) or the class of an expanded clone, and some rows leave it out.

j_gene,v_gene,abundance,d_gene,CDR3nt,CDR3aa
TRBJ1-2,TRBV4-1,-,-,TGCGCCAGCAGCCACCACACGACGTCGGGGGGAGAGGACTATGGCTACACCTTC,CASSHHTTSGGEDYGYTF
TRBJ1-1,TRBV18,-,-,TGTGCCAGCTCACCACGGAACAGGGTGAACACTGAAGCTTTCTTT,CASSPRNRVNTEAFF
TRBJ2-7,TRBV14,-,-,TGTGCCAGCAGCCGACGGGACGCCAGTTTTCGGTACGAGCAGTACTTC,CASSRRDASFRYEQYF
TRBJ2-6,TRBV28,-,-,TGTGCCAGCAGACAGCGCTCTGGGGCCAACGTCCTGACTTTC,CASRQRSGANVLTF
TRBJ1-3,TRBV5-1,-,-,TGCGCCAGCAGCACTGGGACGGGATACTCTGGAAACACCATATATTTT,CASSTGTGYSGNTIYF
TRBJ2-1,TRBV10-3,-,TRBD2,TGTGCCATCAGAGGCACTAGCGGGAGAGCCTACAATGAGCAGTTCTTC,CAIRGTSGRAYNEQFF
TRBJ1-2,TRBV28,-,TRBD1,TGTGCCAGCAGTGGGACAGGACCTAACTATGGCTACACCTTC,CASSGTGPNYGYTF
TRBJ1-6,TRBV30,-,TRBD1,TGTCATCGGTTTTCCGGGACAGGGGCAACATCCTATAATTCACCCCTCCACTTT,CHRFSGTGATSYNSPLHF
TRBJ1-6,TRBV4-1,-,TRBD1,TGCGCCAGCAGCCAGACAGGGGGCTATAATTCACCCCTCCACTTT,CASSQTGGYNSPLHF
TRBJ2-1,TRBV4-1,-,TRBD2,TGCGCCAGCAGCCTCGGACTAGCGGGAGGCACCTCCTACAATGAGCAGTTCTTC,CASSLGLAGGTSYNEQFF
TRBJ2-7,TRBV5-1,once,-,TGCGCCAGCAGCTTGGAGGGGCTACCCTCCTACGAGCAGTACTTC,CASSLEGLPSYEQYF
TRBJ1-2,TRBV5-8,-,-,TGTGCCAGCAGCTTGGAAGAGGGTCCCAAAGGAGGTGGCTACACCTTC,CASSLEEGPKGGGYTF
TRBJ2-2,TRBV5-1,-,-,TGCGCCAGCAGCTTGGGGCCGGGACTGGGGAACACCGGGGAGCTGTTTTTT,CASSLGPGLGNTGELFF
TRBJ1-4,TRBV6-5,-,-,TGTGCCAGCAGTTCTAGGGGAGCTAATGAAAAACTGTTTTTT,CASSSRGANEKLFF
TRBJ1-3,TRBV6-1,-,TRBD1,TGTGCCAGCAGTGACGACAGGGGGCTAATTGCTGGAAACACCATATATTTT,CASSDDRGLIAGNTIYF
TRBJ1-2,TRBV10-3,-,TRBD1,TGTGCGTCCAACCCACAGGAGGGGGCGGGTGACTATGGCTACACCTTC,CASNPQEGAGDYGYTF
TRBJ1-1,TRBV18,-,TRBD1,TGTGCCAGCTCACCCCCACAGGGGAGGAACACTGAAGCTTTCTTT,CASSPPQGRNTEAFF
TRBJ2-1,TRBV18,-,-,TGTGCCAGCTCATCGGCTTCTTACAATGAGCAGTTCTTC,CASSSASYNEQFF
TRBJ1-1,TRBV19,-,-,TGTGCCAGTATCCAATGGGGGGGAAACACTGAAGCTTTCTTT,CASIQWGGNTEAFF
TRBJ2-2,TRBV27,-,-,TGTGCCAGCAGCGGCGCGGACTTTATCACCGGGGAGCTGTTTTTT,CASSGADFITGELFF
TRBJ2-2,TRBV2,-,TRBD1,TGTGCCAGCAGTCCGGACAGGGACGTCACCGGGGAGCTGTTTTTT,CASSPDRDVTGELFF
TRBJ2-5,TRBV7-2,once,-,TGTGCCAGCAGCTCCGTAGGGCGGGACCAAGAGACCCAGTACTTC,CASSSVGRDQETQYF
TRBJ2-6,TRBV12-1,-,-,-,CASSSPNWGAGANVLTF
TRBJ2-1,TRBV30,once,-,TGTGCCTGGAGCCCGAACGGCTACAATGAGCAGTTCTTC,CAWSPNGYNEQFF
TRBJ1-6,TRBV6-4,-,-,TGTGCCAGCAGTGAGGACAGTAACTATAATTCACCCCTCCACTTT,CASSEDSNYNSPLHF
TRBJ2-7,TRBV14,-,-,TGTGCCAGCAGCCCCGCCCCTAGTTACGAGCAGTACTTC,CASSPAPSYEQYF